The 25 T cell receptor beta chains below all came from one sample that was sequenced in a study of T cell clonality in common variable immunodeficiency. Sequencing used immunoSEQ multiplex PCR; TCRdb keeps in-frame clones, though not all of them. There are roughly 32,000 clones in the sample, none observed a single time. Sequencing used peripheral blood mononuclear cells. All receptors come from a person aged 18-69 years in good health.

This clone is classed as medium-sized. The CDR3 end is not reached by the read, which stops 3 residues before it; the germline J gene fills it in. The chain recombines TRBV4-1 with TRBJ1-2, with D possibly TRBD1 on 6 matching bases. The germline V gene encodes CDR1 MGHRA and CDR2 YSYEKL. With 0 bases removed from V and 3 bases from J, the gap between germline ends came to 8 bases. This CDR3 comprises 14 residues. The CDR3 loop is CASSQEAGDYGYTF. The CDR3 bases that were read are TGCGCCAGCAGCCAAGAAGCAGGGGACTATGGC.

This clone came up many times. The CDR3 region is CATTTTGAEKLFF. The DNA read from the CDR3 is TGTGCCACCACAACGACAGGGGCCGAAAAA. This chain links TRBV18 with TRBJ1-4; the match to TRBD1 covers 8 bases. The read ends 3 residues before the CDR3 terminus; that terminus is restored from the germline J gene. The CDR3 extends over 13 amino acids. The germline gives CDR1 KGHSH, CDR2 LQKENI. Losses at the gene ends were 10 bases for V and 8 bases for J; bases not matched to a gene: 9.

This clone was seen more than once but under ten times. CDR3 sequence: CASSSPGAGNTIYF. CDR3 bases read: TGTGCCAGCAGCTCCCCCGGGGCTGGAAACACC. V and J are TRBV7-9 and TRBJ1-3; D is ambiguous. The read ends 3 residues early relative to the CDR3; the germline J gene fills the gap. Per the germline V gene, CDR1 is SEHNR and CDR2 is FQNEAQ (reference sequence). Trimming stripped 4 bases from V and 2 bases from J, with 9 bases between. The CDR3 is 14 residues long.

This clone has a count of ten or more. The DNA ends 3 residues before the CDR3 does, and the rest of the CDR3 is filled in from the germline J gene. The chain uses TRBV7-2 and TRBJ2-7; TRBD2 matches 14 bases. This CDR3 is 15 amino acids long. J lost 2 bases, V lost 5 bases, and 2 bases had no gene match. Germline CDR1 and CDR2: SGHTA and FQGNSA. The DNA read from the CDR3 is TGTGCCAGCAGCGGGGGACTAGCGGGAGCCTACGAG. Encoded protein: CASSGGLAGAYE. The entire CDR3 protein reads CASSGGLAGAYEQYF.

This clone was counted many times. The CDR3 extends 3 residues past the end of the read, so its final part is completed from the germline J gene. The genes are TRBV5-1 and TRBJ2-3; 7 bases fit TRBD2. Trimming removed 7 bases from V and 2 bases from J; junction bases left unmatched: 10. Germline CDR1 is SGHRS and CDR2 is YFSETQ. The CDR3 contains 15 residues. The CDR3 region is CASDPAGLHTDTQYF. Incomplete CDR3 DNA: TGCGCCAGCGACCCCGCGGGACTACACACAGATACG. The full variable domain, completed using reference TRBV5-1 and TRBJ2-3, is KAGVTQTPRYLIKTRGQQVTLSCSPISGHRSVSWYQQTPGQGLQFLFEYFSETQRNKGNFPGRFSGRQFSNSRSEMNVSTLELGDSALYLCASDPAGLHTDTQYFGPGTRLTVL.

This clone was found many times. This chain's CDR3 is CASSSPGVETQYF. The DNA read from the CDR3 is TGTGCCAGCAGCTCACCGGGTGTGGAGACC. The chain links TRBV7-9 to TRBJ2-5; D unresolved. The CDR3 end falls 3 residues outside the read, so it is completed with the germline J gene. V was cut by 4 bases and J by 5 bases, with 11 bases left in between. CDR3 size: 13 residues. From germline, CDR1 is SEHNR and CDR2 FQNEAQ (reference sequence).

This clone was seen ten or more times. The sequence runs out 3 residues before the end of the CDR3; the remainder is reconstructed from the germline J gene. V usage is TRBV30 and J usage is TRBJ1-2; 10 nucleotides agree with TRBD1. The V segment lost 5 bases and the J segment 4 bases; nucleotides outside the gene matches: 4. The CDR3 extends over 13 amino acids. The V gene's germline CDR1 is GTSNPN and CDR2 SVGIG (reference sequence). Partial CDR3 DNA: TGTGCCTGGCGGACAGGGGGTTCCTATGGC. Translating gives CAWRTGGSYG. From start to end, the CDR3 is CAWRTGGSYGYTF.

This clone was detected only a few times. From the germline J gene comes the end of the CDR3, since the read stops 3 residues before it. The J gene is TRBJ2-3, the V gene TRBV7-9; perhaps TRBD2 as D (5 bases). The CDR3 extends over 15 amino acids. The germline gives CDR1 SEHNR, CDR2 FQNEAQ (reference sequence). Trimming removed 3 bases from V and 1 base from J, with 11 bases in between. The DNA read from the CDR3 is TGTGCCAGCAGCTTCGGGGTAGTAGGCACAGATACG. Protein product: CASSFGVVGTDT. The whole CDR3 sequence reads CASSFGVVGTDTQYF.

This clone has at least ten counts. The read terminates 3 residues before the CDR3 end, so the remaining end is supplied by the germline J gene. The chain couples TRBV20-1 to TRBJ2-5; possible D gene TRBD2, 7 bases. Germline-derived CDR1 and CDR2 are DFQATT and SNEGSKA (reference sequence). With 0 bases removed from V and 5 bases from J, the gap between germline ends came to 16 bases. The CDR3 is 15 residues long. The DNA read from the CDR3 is TGCAGTGCTAGAGATTTAGGGGGGGCGTACGAGACC. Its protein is CSARDLGGAYET. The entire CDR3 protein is CSARDLGGAYETQYF.

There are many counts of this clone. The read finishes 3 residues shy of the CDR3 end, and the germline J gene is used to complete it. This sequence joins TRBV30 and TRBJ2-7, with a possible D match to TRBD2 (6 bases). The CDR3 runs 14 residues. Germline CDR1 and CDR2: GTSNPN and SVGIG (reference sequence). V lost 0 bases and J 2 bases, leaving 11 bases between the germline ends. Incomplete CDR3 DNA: TGTGCCTGGAGTGTACGTCCTAGCGCCTACGAG. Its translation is CAWSVRPSAYE. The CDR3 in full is CAWSVRPSAYEQYF. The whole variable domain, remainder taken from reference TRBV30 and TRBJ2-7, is SQTIHQWPATLVQPVGSPLSLECTVEGTSNPNLYWYRQAAGRGLQLLFYSVGIGQISSEVPQNLSASRPQDRQFILSSKKLLLSDSGFYLCAWSVRPSAYEQYFGPGTRLTVT.

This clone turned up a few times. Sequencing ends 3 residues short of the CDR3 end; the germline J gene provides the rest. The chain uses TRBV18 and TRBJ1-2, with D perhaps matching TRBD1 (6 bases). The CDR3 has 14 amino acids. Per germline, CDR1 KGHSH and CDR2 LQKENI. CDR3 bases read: TGTGCCAGCTCCCGGGGGGCCCAGACCTACGAC. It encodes CASSRGAQTYD. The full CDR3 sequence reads CASSRGAQTYDYTF.

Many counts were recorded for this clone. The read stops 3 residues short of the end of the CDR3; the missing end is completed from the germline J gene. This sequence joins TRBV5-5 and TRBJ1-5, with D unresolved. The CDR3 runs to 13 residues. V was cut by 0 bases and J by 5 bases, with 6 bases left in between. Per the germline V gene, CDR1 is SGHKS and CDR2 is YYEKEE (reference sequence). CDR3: CASSLDIYQPQHF. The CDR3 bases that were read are TGTGCCAGCAGCTTGGACATCTATCAGCCC.

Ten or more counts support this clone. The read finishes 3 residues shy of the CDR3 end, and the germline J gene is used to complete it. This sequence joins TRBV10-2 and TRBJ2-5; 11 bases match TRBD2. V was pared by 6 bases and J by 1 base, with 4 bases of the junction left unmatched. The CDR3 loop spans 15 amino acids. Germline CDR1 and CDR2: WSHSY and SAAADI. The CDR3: CASSPSGGPQETQYF. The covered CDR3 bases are TGCGCCAGCAGCCCTAGCGGGGGGCCCCAAGAGACC.

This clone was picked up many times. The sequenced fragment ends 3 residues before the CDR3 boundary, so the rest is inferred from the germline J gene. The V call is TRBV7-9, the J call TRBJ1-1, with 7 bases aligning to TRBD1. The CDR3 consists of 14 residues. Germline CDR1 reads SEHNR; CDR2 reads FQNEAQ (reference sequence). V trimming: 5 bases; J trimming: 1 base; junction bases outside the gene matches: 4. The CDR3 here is CASSRRQGNTEAFF. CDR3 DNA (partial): TGTGCCAGCAGCCGCCGACAGGGGAACACTGAA.

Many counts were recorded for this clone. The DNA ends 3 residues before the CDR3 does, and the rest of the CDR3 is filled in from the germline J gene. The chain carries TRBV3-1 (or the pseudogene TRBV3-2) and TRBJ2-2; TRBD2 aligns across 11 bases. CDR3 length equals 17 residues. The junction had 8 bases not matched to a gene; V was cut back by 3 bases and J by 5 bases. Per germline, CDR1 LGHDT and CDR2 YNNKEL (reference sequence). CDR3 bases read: TGTGCCAGCAGCCACACTCCGGGACTAGCGGTTACCGGGGAG. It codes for CASSHTPGLAVTGE. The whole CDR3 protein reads CASSHTPGLAVTGELFF.

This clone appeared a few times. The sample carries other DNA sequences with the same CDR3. The CDR3 protein is CAFLRDRGYGNTIYF. Partial CDR3 DNA: TGTGCCTTCCTCCGGGACAGGGGATACGGAAACACC. The V call is TRBV30, the J call TRBJ1-3; 10 bases are shared with TRBD1. Read sequence stops 3 residues before the CDR3 end, and the germline J gene provides the missing end. CDR1 and CDR2 (germline): GTSNPN, SVGIG (reference sequence). The CDR3 is 15 residues long. Losses at the gene ends were 7 bases for V and 4 bases for J; bases not matched to a gene: 10.

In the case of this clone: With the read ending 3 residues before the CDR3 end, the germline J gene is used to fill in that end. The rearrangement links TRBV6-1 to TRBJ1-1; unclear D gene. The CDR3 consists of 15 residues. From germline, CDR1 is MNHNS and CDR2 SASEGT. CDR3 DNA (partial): TGTGCCAGCAGTGAACGAGAAGAGGGTGGCTACGAG. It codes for CASSEREEGGYE. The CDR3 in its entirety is CASSEREEGGYEAFF.

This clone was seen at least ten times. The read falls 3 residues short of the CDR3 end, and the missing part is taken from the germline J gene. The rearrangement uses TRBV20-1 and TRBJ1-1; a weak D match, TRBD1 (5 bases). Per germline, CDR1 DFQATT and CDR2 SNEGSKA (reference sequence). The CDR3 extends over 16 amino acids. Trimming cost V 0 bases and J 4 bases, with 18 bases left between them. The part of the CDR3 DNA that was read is TGCAGTGCTAGAGATGCCCGGAGAGGGGATGGCACTGAA. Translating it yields CSARDARRGDGTE. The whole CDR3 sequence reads CSARDARRGDGTEAFF.

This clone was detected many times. The CDR3 is CASSAGQINNSPLHF. The covered CDR3 bases are TGTGCCAGCAGTGCAGGACAGATTAATAATTCACCC. The J gene is TRBJ1-6, the V gene TRBV5-6, with D possibly being TRBD1 (6 bases). The DNA ends 3 residues before the CDR3 does, and the rest of the CDR3 is filled in from the germline J gene. V gave up 5 bases and J gave up 5 bases, with 14 bases separating them. In germline, CDR1 is SGHDT, CDR2 YYEEEE. The CDR3 length is 15 residues.

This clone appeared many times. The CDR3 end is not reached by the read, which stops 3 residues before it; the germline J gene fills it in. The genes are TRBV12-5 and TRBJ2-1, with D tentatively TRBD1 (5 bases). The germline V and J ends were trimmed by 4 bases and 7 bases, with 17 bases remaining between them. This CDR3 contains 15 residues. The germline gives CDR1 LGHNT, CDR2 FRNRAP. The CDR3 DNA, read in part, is TGTGCTAGTGGTTCCTCCCAGGGTGTAAGGAATGAG. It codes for CASGSSQGVRNE. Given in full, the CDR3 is CASGSSQGVRNEQFF.

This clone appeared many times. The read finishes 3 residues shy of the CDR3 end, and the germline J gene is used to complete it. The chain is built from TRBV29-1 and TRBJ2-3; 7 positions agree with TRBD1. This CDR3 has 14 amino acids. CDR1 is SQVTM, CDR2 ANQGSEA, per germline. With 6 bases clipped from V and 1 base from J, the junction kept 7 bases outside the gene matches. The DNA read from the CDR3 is TGCAGCGTGCACCGGGACAGCGGCACAGATACG. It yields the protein CSVHRDSGTDT. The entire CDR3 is CSVHRDSGTDTQYF.

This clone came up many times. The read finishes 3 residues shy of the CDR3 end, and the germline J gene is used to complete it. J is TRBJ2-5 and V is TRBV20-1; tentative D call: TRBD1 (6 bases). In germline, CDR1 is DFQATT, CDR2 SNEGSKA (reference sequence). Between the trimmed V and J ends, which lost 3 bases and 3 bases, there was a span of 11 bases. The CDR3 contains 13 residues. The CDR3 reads CSASRDTKETQYF. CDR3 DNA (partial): TGCAGTGCTAGCCGGGACACCAAAGAGACC.

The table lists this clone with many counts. CDR3 sequence reads: CSVVVMNTEAFF. Incomplete CDR3 DNA: TGCAGCGTTGTTGTTATGAACACTGAA. The rearrangement uses TRBV29-1 and TRBJ1-1, with D hard to call. The read stops 3 residues short of the end of the CDR3; the missing end is completed from the germline J gene. The CDR3 loop spans 12 amino acids. The V end lost 4 bases, the J end lost 0 bases, and 6 bases lay between the germline ends. Per the germline V gene, CDR1 is SQVTM and CDR2 is ANQGSEA.

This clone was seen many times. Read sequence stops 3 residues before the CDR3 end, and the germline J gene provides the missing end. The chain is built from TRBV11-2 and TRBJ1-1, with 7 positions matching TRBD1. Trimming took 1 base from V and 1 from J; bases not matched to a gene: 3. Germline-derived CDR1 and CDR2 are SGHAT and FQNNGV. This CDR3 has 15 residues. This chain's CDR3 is CASSLGRTGNTEAFF. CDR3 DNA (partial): TGTGCCAGCAGCTTAGGGCGGACAGGGAACACTGAA.

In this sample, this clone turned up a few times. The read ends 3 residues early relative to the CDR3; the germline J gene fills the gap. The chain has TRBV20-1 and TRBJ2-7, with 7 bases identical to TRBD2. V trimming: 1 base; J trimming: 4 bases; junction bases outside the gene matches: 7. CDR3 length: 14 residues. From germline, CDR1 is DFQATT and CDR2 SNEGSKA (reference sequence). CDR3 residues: CSARGLAEEYEQYF. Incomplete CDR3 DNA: TGCAGTGCTAGAGGCCTAGCGGAAGAATACGAG.